This T cell receptor (beta chain) was obtained from a study of cytomegalovirus exposure and HLA in healthy donors. The PCR used 60 Vbeta and 13 Jbeta primers. Produced via immunoSEQ multiplex PCR; TCRdb's table is partial and in-frame only. Of 70,000 to 100,000 clones listed, over 55% are singletons. Germline V gives CDR1 MNHNS, CDR2 SASEGT. With 6 bases removed from V and 1 base from J, the gap between germline ends came to 10 bases. The CDR3 covers 14 residues. The TCR originated in a woman in her forties or fifties in good health and CMV-seropositive. The gene calls are TRBV6-1 and TRBJ2-1, with D hard to call. Sequencing was carried out using PBMCs. For the CDR3, the DNA is TGTGCCAGCAGCAGCGTTAGTTCCTACAATGAGCAGTTCTTC. Residues: CASSSVSSYNEQFF.